These 18 T cell receptor beta chains came from one sample sequenced in a study of naive and memory T cell subsets. The beta constant-region primer was an equimolar mix of two oligonucleotides covering TRBC1 and TRBC2. Ligated cDNA was amplified by four rounds of PCR with nested alpha and beta constant-region primers and SP2. MiXCR, run by TCRdb on the UMI-ligation and nested PCR reads, gives a single entry per CDR3 protein. Of more than 100,000 distinct CDR3 sequences listed, around 35% are singletons. The specimen was central memory CD4+ T cells from blood. The receptors here all came from a human donor in good health.

This clonotype was counted between two and nine times. The chain combines TRBV10-3 with TRBJ2-2; D unclear. Germline loops: CDR1 ENHRY, CDR2 SYGVKD. The CDR3 loop spans 14 amino acids. V lost 5 bases and J lost 3, with 10 bases in between. CDR3 nucleotides: TGTGCCATCAGTTGGACGGGTTACACCGGGGAGCTGTTTTTT. Its protein is CAISWTGYTGELFF.

V and J are TRBV2 and TRBJ2-3; D perhaps matches TRBD2 (5 bases). Germline CDR1 is SNHLY and CDR2 is FYNNEI. This CDR3 contains 13 residues. Trimming left V 7 bases short and J 4 bases short, with 12 bases between. In nucleotides, the CDR3 is TGTGCCAGCAACGGGAATTACGCAGATACGCAGTATTTT. Its protein is CASNGNYADTQYF.

This clonotype has a handful of counts. The chain uses TRBV28 and TRBJ1-1; no reliable D call. From germline, CDR1 is MDHEN and CDR2 SYDVKM. V lost 8 bases and J 0 bases, leaving 10 bases between the germline ends. The CDR3 sequence is 13 residues long. This CDR3 is CASGRTMNTEAFF. The CDR3, as DNA: TGTGCCAGCGGGCGGACCATGAACACTGAAGCTTTCTTT.

The V gene is TRBV30, the J gene TRBJ1-5, with a tentative D call TRBD1 (6 bases). There are 14 residues in the CDR3. The germline V and J ends were trimmed by 5 bases and 1 base, with 12 bases remaining between them. CDR1 is GTSNPN, CDR2 SVGIG, per germline (reference sequence). CDR3: CAWSQGGSNQPQHF. For the CDR3, the DNA is TGTGCCTGGTCACAGGGAGGGAGCAATCAGCCCCAGCATTTT.

V usage is TRBV6-5 and J usage is TRBJ2-3; D ambiguous. Between the trimmed V and J ends, which lost 0 bases and 3 bases, there was a span of 4 bases. The CDR3 loop spans 13 amino acids. Germline V gene data show CDR1 as MNHEY and CDR2 as SVGAGI. The CDR3 coding sequence is TGTGCCAGCAGTTACTCGTCTACAGATACGCAGTATTTT. Its protein product is CASSYSSTDTQYF.

This chain connects TRBV28 to TRBJ1-3; no firm D call. The CDR3 has 13 residues. In germline, CDR1 is MDHEN, CDR2 SYDVKM. Trimming shortened V by 8 bases and J by 4 bases, and 12 bases separated the two germline ends. CDR3 sequence reads: CASLGPYGNTIYF. CDR3 bases: TGTGCCAGCCTCGGGCCTTACGGAAACACCATATATTTT.

This chain uses TRBV6-2 or TRBV6-3 with TRBJ2-7; D possibly corresponds to TRBD1 (6 bases). Germline V gene sequence: CDR1 MNHEY, CDR2 SVGEGT. V lost 8 bases to trimming and J lost 2 bases, with 16 bases between them. This CDR3 is 14 amino acids long. CDR3: CASEPHQGPYEQYF. In nucleotides, the CDR3 is TGTGCCAGCGAACCTCATCAGGGGCCCTACGAGCAGTACTTC.

J is TRBJ2-3 and V is TRBV27, with 8 positions matching TRBD2. This CDR3 contains 15 residues. V lost 2 bases to trimming and J lost 4 bases; unmatched junction nucleotides: 5. CDR1 and CDR2 from the germline V gene are MNHEY and SMNVEV (reference sequence). CDR3 in amino acids: CASSLSGSPSDTQYF. The CDR3 DNA follows: TGTGCCAGCAGTTTAAGCGGGAGCCCCTCAGATACGCAGTATTTT.

The V and J genes are TRBV5-1 and TRBJ2-1; perhaps TRBD1 as D (6 bases). Germline V lookup: CDR1 SGHRS, CDR2 YFSETQ. Trimming stripped 0 bases from V and 5 bases from J, with 12 bases between. The CDR3 runs 15 residues. This chain's CDR3 is CASSLGGGQNNEQFF. DNA for the CDR3: TGCGCCAGCAGCTTGGGGGGTGGACAGAACAATGAGCAGTTCTTC.

Comment on this clonotype: The junction does not match germline at one end; this may be a read error. The rearrangement links TRBV20-1 to TRBJ2-4; 11 bases line up with TRBD1. The germline V gene has CDR1 DFQATT and CDR2 SNEGSKA (reference sequence). CDR3 size: 11 residues. CDR3 protein: CSASFRDRGDF. DNA of the CDR3: TGCAGTGCTAGTTTCCGGGACAGGGGGGACTTC.

The chain joins TRBV28 to TRBJ2-6, with D possibly being TRBD2 (5 bases). Between the trimmed V and J ends, which lost 10 bases and 4 bases, there was a span of 17 bases. The V gene's germline CDR1 is MDHEN and CDR2 SYDVKM. This CDR3 comprises 15 residues. In DNA, the CDR3 is TGTGCCACCAAAGTCCGGGGTTCCGGGGCCAACGTCCTGACTTTC. Translated: CATKVRGSGANVLTF.

The chain employs TRBV5-5 and TRBJ1-1; D possibly corresponds to TRBD1 (6 bases). Germline V lookup: CDR1 SGHKS, CDR2 YYEKEE (reference sequence). The CDR3 has 16 amino acids. V shed 1 base and J shed 4 bases, with 17 bases lying between them. For the CDR3, the DNA is TGTGCCAGCAGCTTGCGGGCAGGGGCGAGGAGCACTGAAGCTTTCTTT. Encoded protein: CASSLRAGARSTEAFF.

V and J are TRBV20-1 and TRBJ2-3; TRBD2 matches at 9 bases. The CDR3 runs to 15 residues. With V trimmed by 6 bases and J by 6 bases, 13 bases remained unmatched. Germline lookup yields CDR1 DFQATT and CDR2 SNEGSKA (reference sequence). The CDR3 region has the DNA TGCAGTGCCCACCCGATAGCGGGAGTTGGGGATACGCAGTATTTT. It translates to CSAHPIAGVGDTQYF.

J is TRBJ2-5 and V is TRBV27; weak D call: TRBD1 (5 bases). Germline CDR1 is MNHEY and CDR2 is SMNVEV (reference sequence). Deletions cut 2 bases from V and 7 bases from J, with 17 bases between. The length of the CDR3 is 15 residues. CDR3 bases: TGTGCCAGCAGTTTAAGGGCAGGGCTAAGAGGGACCCAGTACTTC. It specifies CASSLRAGLRGTQYF.

CDR3 DNA: TGTGCCAGCTCACCGGGGGAGACCCAGTACTTC. It yields the protein CASSPGETQYF. The V and J genes are TRBV18 and TRBJ2-5; no reliable D call. Germline V gene sequence: CDR1 KGHSH, CDR2 LQKENI. V was cut by 3 bases and J by 5 bases, with 4 bases left in between. This CDR3 spans 11 amino acids.

J is TRBJ2-1 and V is TRBV6-6; 10 bases are shared with TRBD2. V lost 2 bases, J lost 9 bases, and 10 bases stayed unmatched. This CDR3 is built from 16 residues. CDR1 is MNHNY, CDR2 SVGAGI, per germline (reference sequence). The CDR3 loop is CASSYPSLAGDSEQFF. As DNA, the CDR3 is TGTGCCAGCAGTTACCCTTCTCTAGCGGGAGACAGTGAGCAGTTCTTC.

The V and J genes are TRBV27 and TRBJ1-1; 7 bases align to TRBD1. In germline, CDR1 is MNHEY, CDR2 SMNVEV (reference sequence). J gave up 9 bases and V 4 bases, and 8 bases lay outside the gene matches. The CDR3 covers 13 residues. The CDR3 DNA follows: TGTGCCAGCAGTTCAAGACCGGGACAGAAAGCTTTCTTT. Amino acids: CASSSRPGQKAFF.

This clonotype was counted a few times. The chain uses TRBV5-6 and TRBJ2-3; D unclear. CDR1 SGHDT and CDR2 YYEEEE come from the germline V gene. CDR3 size: 13 residues. Trimming left V 3 bases short and J 6 bases short, with 11 bases between. The CDR3 reads CASSSRRFDTQYF. The CDR3 coding sequence is TGTGCCAGCAGCTCCCGCCGGTTCGATACGCAGTATTTT.